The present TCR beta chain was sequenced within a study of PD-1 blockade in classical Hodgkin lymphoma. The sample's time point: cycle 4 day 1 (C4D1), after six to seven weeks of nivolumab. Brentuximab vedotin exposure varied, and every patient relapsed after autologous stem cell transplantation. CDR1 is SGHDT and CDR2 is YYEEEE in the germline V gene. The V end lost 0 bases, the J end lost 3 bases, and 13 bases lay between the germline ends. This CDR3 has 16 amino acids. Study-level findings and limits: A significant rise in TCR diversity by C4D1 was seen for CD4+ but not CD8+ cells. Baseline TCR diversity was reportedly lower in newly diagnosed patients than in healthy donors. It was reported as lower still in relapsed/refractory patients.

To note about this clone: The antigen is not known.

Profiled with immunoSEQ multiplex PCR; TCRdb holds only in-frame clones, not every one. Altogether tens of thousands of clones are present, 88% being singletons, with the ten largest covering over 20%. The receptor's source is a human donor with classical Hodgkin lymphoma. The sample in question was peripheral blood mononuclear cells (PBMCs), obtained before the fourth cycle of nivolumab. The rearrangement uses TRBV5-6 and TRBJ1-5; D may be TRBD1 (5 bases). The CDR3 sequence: CASSLGGSGINQPQHF. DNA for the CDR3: TGTGCCAGCAGCTTGGGGGGGAGCGGGATCAATCAGCCCCAGCATTTT.